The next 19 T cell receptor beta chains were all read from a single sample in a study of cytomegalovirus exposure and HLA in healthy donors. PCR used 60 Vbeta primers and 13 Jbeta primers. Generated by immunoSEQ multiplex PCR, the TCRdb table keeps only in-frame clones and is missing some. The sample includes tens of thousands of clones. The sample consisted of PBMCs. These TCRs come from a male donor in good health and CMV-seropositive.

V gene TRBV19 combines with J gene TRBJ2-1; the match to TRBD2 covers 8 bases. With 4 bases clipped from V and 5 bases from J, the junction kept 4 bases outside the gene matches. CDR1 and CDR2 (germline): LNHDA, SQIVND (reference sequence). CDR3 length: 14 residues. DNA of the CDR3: TGTGCCAGTAGTAGTCTAGCGGGCAACAATGAGCAGTTCTTC. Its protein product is CASSSLAGNNEQFF.

CDR3 protein: CATGTGVFAGYTF. The CDR3 DNA reads as TGTGCCACAGGGACAGGGGTTTTCGCTGGCTACACCTTC. The rearrangement uses TRBV6-5 and TRBJ1-2; the match to TRBD1 covers 10 bases. CDR3 length: 13 amino acids. After removal of 10 bases from V and 7 bases from J, the junction contained 9 bases not matched to a gene. Germline CDR1 MNHEY, CDR2 SVGAGI.

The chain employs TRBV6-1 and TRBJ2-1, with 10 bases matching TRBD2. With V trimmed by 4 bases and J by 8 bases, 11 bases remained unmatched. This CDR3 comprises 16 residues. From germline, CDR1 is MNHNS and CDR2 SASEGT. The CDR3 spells CASSGSIAGGDDEQFF. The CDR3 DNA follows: TGTGCCAGCAGTGGCTCTATAGCGGGGGGTGACGATGAGCAGTTCTTC.

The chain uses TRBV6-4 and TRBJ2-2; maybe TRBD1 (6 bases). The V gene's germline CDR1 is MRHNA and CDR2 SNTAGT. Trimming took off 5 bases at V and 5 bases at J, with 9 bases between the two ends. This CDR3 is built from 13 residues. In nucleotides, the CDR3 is TGTGCCAGCAGTACACAGGGTACCGGGGAGCTGTTTTTT. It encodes CASSTQGTGELFF.

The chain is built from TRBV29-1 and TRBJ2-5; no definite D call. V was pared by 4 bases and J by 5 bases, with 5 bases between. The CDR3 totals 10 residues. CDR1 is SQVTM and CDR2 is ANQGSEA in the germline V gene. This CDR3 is CSVGQETQYF. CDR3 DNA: TGCAGCGTTGGTCAGGAGACCCAGTACTTC.

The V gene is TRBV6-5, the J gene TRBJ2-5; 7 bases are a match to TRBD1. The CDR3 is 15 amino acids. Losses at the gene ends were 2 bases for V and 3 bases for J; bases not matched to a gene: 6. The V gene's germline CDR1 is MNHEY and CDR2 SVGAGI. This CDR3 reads CASSYPRDREETQYF. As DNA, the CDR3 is TGTGCCAGCAGTTACCCCCGCGACAGGGAAGAGACCCAGTACTTC.

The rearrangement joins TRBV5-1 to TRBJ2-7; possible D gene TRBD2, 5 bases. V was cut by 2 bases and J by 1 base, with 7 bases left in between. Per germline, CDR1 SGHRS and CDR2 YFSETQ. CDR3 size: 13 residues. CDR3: CASSFEGSYEQYF. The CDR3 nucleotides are TGCGCCAGCAGCTTTGAGGGATCCTACGAGCAGTACTTC.

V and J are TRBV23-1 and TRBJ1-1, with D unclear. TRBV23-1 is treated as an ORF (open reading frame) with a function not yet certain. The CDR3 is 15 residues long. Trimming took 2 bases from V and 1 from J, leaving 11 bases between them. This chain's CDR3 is CASSQVRLRNTEAFF. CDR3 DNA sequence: TGCGCCAGCAGTCAAGTGCGCCTGAGGAACACTGAAGCTTTCTTT.

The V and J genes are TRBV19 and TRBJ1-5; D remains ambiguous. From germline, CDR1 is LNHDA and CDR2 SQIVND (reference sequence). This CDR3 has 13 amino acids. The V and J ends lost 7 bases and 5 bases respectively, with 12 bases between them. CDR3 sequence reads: CASNEQVDQPQHF. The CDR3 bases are TGTGCCAGTAATGAGCAGGTGGATCAGCCCCAGCATTTT.

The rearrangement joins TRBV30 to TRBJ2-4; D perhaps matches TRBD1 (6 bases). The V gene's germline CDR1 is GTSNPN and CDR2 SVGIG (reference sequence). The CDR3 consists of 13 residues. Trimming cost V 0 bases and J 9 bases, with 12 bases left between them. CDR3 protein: CAWSVQGRSIQYF. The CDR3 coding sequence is TGTGCCTGGAGTGTACAGGGAAGGAGCATTCAGTACTTC.

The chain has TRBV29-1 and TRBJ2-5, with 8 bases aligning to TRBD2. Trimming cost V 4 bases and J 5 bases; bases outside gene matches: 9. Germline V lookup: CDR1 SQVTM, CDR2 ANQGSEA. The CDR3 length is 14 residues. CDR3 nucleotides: TGCAGCGTTGCCGGGGGGGCCGAGCTCGAGACCCAGTACTTC. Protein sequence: CSVAGGAELETQYF.

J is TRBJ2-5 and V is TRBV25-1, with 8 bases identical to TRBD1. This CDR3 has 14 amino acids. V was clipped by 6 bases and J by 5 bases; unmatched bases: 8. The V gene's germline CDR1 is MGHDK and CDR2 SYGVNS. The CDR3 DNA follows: TGTGCCAGCAGGAGACAGGGGTCCATGGAGACCCAGTACTTC. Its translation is CASRRQGSMETQYF.

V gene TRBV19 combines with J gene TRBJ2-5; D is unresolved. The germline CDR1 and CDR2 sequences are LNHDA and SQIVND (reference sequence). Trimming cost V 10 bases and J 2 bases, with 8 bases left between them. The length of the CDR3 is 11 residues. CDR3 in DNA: TGTGCCACCTTGAGACAAGAGACCCAGTACTTC. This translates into CATLRQETQYF.

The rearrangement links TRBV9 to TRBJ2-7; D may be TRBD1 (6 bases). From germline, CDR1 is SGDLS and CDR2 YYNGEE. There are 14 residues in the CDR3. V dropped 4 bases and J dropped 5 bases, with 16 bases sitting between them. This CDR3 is CASSTGQLYNEQYF. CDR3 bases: TGTGCCAGCAGCACCGGACAGCTCTACAACGAGCAGTACTTC.

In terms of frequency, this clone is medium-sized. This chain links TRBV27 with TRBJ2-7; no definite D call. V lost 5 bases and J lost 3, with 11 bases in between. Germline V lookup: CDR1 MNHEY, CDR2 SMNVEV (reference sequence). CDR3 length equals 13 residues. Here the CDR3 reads CASSPVGYYEQYF. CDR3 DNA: TGTGCCAGCAGTCCCGTCGGGTACTACGAGCAGTACTTC.

CDR3 coding DNA: TGTGCCTGGAGTGAGGCCCTGGGGGGATCCTATAATTCACCCCTCCACTTT. It is translated as CAWSEALGGSYNSPLHF. This chain links TRBV30 with TRBJ1-6; tentative D call: TRBD1 (5 bases). The V gene's germline CDR1 is GTSNPN and CDR2 SVGIG (reference sequence). The V and J ends lost 1 base and 1 base respectively, with 14 bases between them. CDR3 length: 17 residues.

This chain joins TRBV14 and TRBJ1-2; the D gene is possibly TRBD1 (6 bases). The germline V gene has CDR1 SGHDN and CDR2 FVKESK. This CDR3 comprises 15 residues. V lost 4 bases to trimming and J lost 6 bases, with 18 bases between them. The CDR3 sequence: CASSPDRIPMDGYTF. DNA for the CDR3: TGTGCCAGCAGCCCCGACAGGATCCCAATGGATGGCTACACCTTC. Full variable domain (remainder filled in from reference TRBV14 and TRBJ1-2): EAGVTQFPSHSVIEKGQTVTLRCDPISGHDNLYWYRRVMGKEIKFLLHFVKESKQDESGMPNNRFLAERTGGTYSTLKVQPAELEDSGVYFCASSPDRIPMDGYTFGSGTRLTVV.

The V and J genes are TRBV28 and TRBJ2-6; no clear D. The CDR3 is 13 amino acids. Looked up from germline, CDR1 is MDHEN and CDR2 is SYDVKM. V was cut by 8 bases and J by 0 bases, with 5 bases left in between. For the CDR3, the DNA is TGTGCCAGCTATAGCTCTGGGGCCAACGTCCTGACTTTC. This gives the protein CASYSSGANVLTF.

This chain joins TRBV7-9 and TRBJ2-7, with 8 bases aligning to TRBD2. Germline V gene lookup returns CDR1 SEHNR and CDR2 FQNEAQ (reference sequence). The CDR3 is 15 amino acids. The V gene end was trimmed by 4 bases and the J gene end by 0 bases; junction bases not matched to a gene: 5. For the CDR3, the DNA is TGTGCCAGCAGCTCCTTAGCGGGGAGCTCCTACGAGCAGTACTTC. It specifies CASSSLAGSSYEQYF.